This passage covers 21 T cell receptor beta chains from one sample sequenced in a study of CD8+CD57+ T cells in acquired aplastic anemia. Profiling of TCR beta VDJ combinations and CDR3 sequences used genomic DNA as template. TCRdb reanalysed the reads using MiXCR and keeps one entry per CDR3 protein. The sample has roughly 150,000 distinct CDR3 sequences, 35% to 55% seen once; the top ten hold about 1.1%. The sequenced sample consisted of sorted CD4+, CD8+, or CD8+CD57+ T cells (not recorded which) from PBMCs. The receptors come from a human donor in good health.

This clonotype was recorded once. The gene calls are TRBV9 and TRBJ2-1; D is unresolved. Trimming pared 4 bases from V and 0 bases from J, leaving 14 bases between. Germline CDR1 reads SGDLS; CDR2 reads YYNGEE. This CDR3 has 16 amino acids. This CDR3 is CASSRRQTSSYNEQFF. Written as DNA, the CDR3 is TGTGCCAGCAGCCGTAGGCAGACCAGCTCCTACAATGAGCAGTTCTTC. The complete variable domain, with remaining parts taken from reference TRBV9 and TRBJ2-1, reads DSGVTQTPKHLITATGQRVTLRCSPRSGDLSVYWYQQSLDQGLQFLIQYYNGEERAKGNILERFSAQQFPDLHSELNLSSLELGDSALYFCASSRRQTSSYNEQFFGPGTRLTVL.

The count of this clonotype is one. The rearrangement uses TRBV7-1 and TRBJ2-1; D possibly uses TRBD1 or TRBD2 (6 bases each). TRBV7-1 is an ORF; its function is uncertain. V was cut by 0 bases and J by 7 bases, with 19 bases left in between. The CDR3 has 17 amino acids. This chain's CDR3 is CASSSAPGGHDRNEQFF. The CDR3 nucleotides read TGTGCCAGCAGCTCAGCACCCGGGGGACACGACAGGAATGAGCAGTTCTTC.

This clonotype was observed a single time. The chain links TRBV5-1 to TRBJ2-1, with 9 bases aligning to TRBD2. The CDR3 contains 13 residues. The trim removed 4 bases at V and 7 bases at J, leaving 3 bases unmatched. Per the germline V gene, CDR1 is SGHRS and CDR2 is YFSETQ. Here the CDR3 reads CASSPGLANEQFF. As DNA, the CDR3 is TGCGCCAGCAGCCCGGGACTAGCAAATGAGCAGTTCTTC.

The CDR3 region is CASSLEVNQPQHF. Written as DNA, the CDR3 is TGTGCCAGCAGCTTAGAGGTGAATCAGCCCCAGCATTTT. The V and J genes are TRBV7-6 and TRBJ1-5; D unresolved. The CDR3 totals 13 residues. Germline V CDR1 and CDR2: SGHVS, FNYEAQ. Between the trimmed V and J ends, which lost 1 base and 4 bases, there was a span of 5 bases.

This clonotype was detected ten times or more. The rearrangement uses TRBV28 and TRBJ2-5; D unclear. Deletions cut 5 bases from V and 7 bases from J, with 11 bases between. The CDR3 length is 12 residues. Germline values: CDR1 MDHEN, CDR2 SYDVKM. CDR3 residues: CASSPSDVTQYF. Written as DNA, the CDR3 is TGTGCCAGCAGTCCCTCTGATGTGACCCAGTACTTC.

This clonotype has just a few counts. The chain carries TRBV18 and TRBJ2-7, with 7 nucleotides matching TRBD1. Unmatched junction bases numbered 7, after V lost 2 bases and J lost 6 bases. This CDR3 has 14 amino acids. Germline V gene lookup returns CDR1 KGHSH and CDR2 LQKENI. The CDR3, as DNA: TGTGCCAGCTCACCAGGGAACAGGGGTTCCGAGCAGTACTTC. Protein: CASSPGNRGSEQYF.

The chain is built from TRBV2 and TRBJ1-2; 10 bases map to TRBD1. Germline-derived CDR1 and CDR2 are SNHLY and FYNNEI. CDR3 size: 14 residues. J gave up 7 bases and V 7 bases, and 9 bases lay outside the gene matches. The CDR3, as DNA: TGTGCCAGCATCGGACAGGGGGAGCGTGGTGGCTACACCTTC. Encoded protein: CASIGQGERGGYTF.

Concerning this clonotype itself: Given the absence of the conserved phenylalanine or tryptophan at the CDR3 end, a read error is likely. This sequence joins TRBV7-2 and TRBJ1-5; D uncertain. Trimming removed 1 base from V and 8 bases from J, with 9 bases in between. The germline V gene has CDR1 SGHTA and CDR2 FQGNSA. The CDR3 has 13 residues. In DNA, the CDR3 is TGTGCCAGCAGCTTAGGTATCGTGAAGCCCCAGCATTTG. It is translated as CASSLGIVKPQHL.

This clonotype has more than one count but fewer than ten. This chain links TRBV2 with TRBJ2-7; tentative D call: TRBD2 (5 bases). From germline, CDR1 is SNHLY and CDR2 FYNNEI. The length of the CDR3 is 14 residues. Deletions cut 3 bases from V and 6 bases from J, with 15 bases between. The CDR3 spells CASSDNGPSSEQYF. The DNA of the CDR3 is TGTGCCAGCAGTGATAATGGTCCTAGCTCCGAGCAGTACTTC.

V usage is TRBV6-2 or TRBV6-3 and J usage is TRBJ1-5; D call uncertain. Germline CDR1 and CDR2: MNHEY and SVGEGT. The CDR3 is 14 amino acids. Trimming stripped 4 bases from V and 3 bases from J, with 10 bases between. CDR3 coding DNA: TGTGCCAGCAGTTCCCGGAACGACAATCAGCCCCAGCATTTT. As protein: CASSSRNDNQPQHF.

A remark on this clonotype: The CDR3 ends on some other residue instead of the conserved phenylalanine or tryptophan, so this is likely a read error. This chain connects TRBV10-3 to TRBJ2-5, with D perhaps matching TRBD1 or TRBD2 (5 bases each). The germline V and J ends were trimmed by 7 bases and 0 bases, with 9 bases remaining between them. The V gene's germline CDR1 is ENHRY and CDR2 SYGVKD. The CDR3 is made up of 13 amino acids. CDR3 DNA sequence: TGTGCCATCAAACCGGGACACCAAGAGACCCAGTACCTC. Translating it yields CAIKPGHQETQYL.

V gene TRBV2 combines with J gene TRBJ1-1; D gene ambiguous. There are 11 residues in the CDR3. Trimming took 8 bases from V and 6 from J, leaving 10 bases between them. Per germline, CDR1 SNHLY and CDR2 FYNNEI. The CDR3 DNA is TGTGCCAGCCGTATGGGGTCTGAAGCTTTCTTT. This encodes CASRMGSEAFF.

The V call is TRBV15, the J call TRBJ1-1; D ambiguous. CDR1 is LNHNV, CDR2 YYDKDF, per germline (reference sequence). V was trimmed by 1 base and J by 3 bases, leaving 9 bases between them. The CDR3 is made up of 14 amino acids. CDR3 nucleotides: TGTGCCACCAGCAGAGGAGGGTCGGACACTGAAGCTTTCTTT. Its protein is CATSRGGSDTEAFF.

Concerning this clonotype: Possible read error: a much larger clone is one base away. The rearrangement joins TRBV6-4 to TRBJ2-2, with D hard to call. The CDR3 is 13 residues long. CDR1 is MRHNA, CDR2 SNTAGT, per germline. The CDR3 DNA sequence: TGTACCAGCAGCAAAGACCCCACCGGGGAGCTGTTTTTT. It translates to CTSSKDPTGELFF.

The chain couples TRBV7-8 to TRBJ1-2; TRBD1 matches at 11 bases. Per the germline V gene, CDR1 is SGHVS and CDR2 is FQNEAQ. The CDR3 totals 16 residues. J lost 5 bases, V lost 5 bases, and 10 bases had no gene match. The CDR3 loop reads CASSNRGTGGTYGYTF. CDR3 coding DNA: TGTGCCAGCAGCAACCGTGGGACAGGGGGAACTTATGGCTACACCTTC.

This clonotype was seen ten or more times. The chain combines TRBV10-3 with TRBJ2-3; D may correspond to TRBD1 or TRBD2 (5 bases each). Trimming pared 2 bases from V and 2 bases from J, leaving 11 bases between. CDR3 size: 15 residues. Germline values: CDR1 ENHRY, CDR2 SYGVKD. Written as DNA, the CDR3 is TGTGCCATCAGTGAGAGGGGACCACCCACAGATACGCAGTATTTT. It translates to CAISERGPPTDTQYF.

The rearrangement links TRBV7-9 to TRBJ1-6; possibly TRBD1 for D (5 bases). Germline-derived CDR1 and CDR2 are SEHNR and FQNEAQ (reference sequence). The CDR3 is 14 amino acids. V lost 6 bases and J 10 bases, leaving 16 bases between the germline ends. CDR3 nucleotide sequence: TGTGCCAGCAGTTTGGGGGGGGTTGGATCACCCCTCCACTTT. Translation gives CASSLGGVGSPLHF.

This clonotype was detected many times. The chain links TRBV5-6 to TRBJ1-2; D not certain. Germline assignment: CDR1 SGHDT and CDR2 YYEEEE. There are 11 residues in the CDR3. Between the trimmed V and J ends, which lost 6 bases and 2 bases, there was a span of 5 bases. The CDR3 bases are TGTGCCAGCACCGCAAACTATGGCTACACCTTC. Encoded protein: CASTANYGYTF. Full variable domain (remainder filled in from reference TRBV5-6 and TRBJ1-2): DAGVTQSPTHLIKTRGQQVTLRCSPKSGHDTVSWYQQALGQGPQFIFQYYEEEERQRGNFPDRFSGHQFPNYSSELNVNALLLGDSALYLCASTANYGYTFGSGTRLTVV.

The CDR3 here is CASTKDLSSPLHF. CDR3 sequence (DNA): TGTGCCAGCACGAAGGACCTTTCTTCACCCCTCCACTTT. The chain is built from TRBV2 and TRBJ1-6; D remains ambiguous. The CDR3 has 13 residues. The ends were cut back, 7 bases at V and 9 bases at J, with 13 bases in the middle. Germline CDR1 is SNHLY and CDR2 is FYNNEI. The entire variable domain, with the rest obtained from reference TRBV2 and TRBJ1-6, is as follows: EPEVTQTPSHQVTQMGQEVILRCVPISNHLYFYWYRQILGQKVEFLVSFYNNEISEKSEIFDDQFSVERPDGSNFTLKIRSTKLEDSAMYFCASTKDLSSPLHFGNGTRLTVT.

This clonotype was seen many times. V gene TRBV18 combines with J gene TRBJ2-7; unclear D gene. Per the germline V gene, CDR1 is KGHSH and CDR2 is LQKENI. The V and J ends lost 5 bases and 0 bases respectively, with 8 bases between them. The CDR3 runs to 13 residues. DNA of the CDR3: TGTGCCAGCTCAGCGCTTTCCTCCTACGAGCAGTACTTC. Amino acid sequence: CASSALSSYEQYF.

About this clonotype: Given the absence of the conserved phenylalanine or tryptophan at the CDR3 end, a read error is likely. It is unclear where the CDR3 begins or ends on the DNA, so no DNA is shown, and the CDR3 is as TCRdb lists it. CDR3 sequence reads: CASSSYQGADL. V is TRBV7-3 and J is TRBJ2-3; TRBD1, the table's D call, was not compared with the DNA. CDR1 is SGHTA and CDR2 is FQGTGA in the germline V gene. Termini included, the CDR3 measures 11 amino acids.